The 12 T cell receptor beta chains presented below share a single source sample, sequenced in a study of T cell changes during pregnancy in multiple sclerosis. The table came from immunoSEQ multiplex PCR; TCRdb's copy has only in-frame clones and leaves some out. The repertoire holds 70,000 to 95,000 clones, with about 93% as singletons. The input for sequencing was peripheral blood, taken in the first trimester of pregnancy. These receptors all come from a female donor with multiple sclerosis, enrolled in a pregnancy study.

This chain links TRBV2 with TRBJ2-3; 10 bases are shared with TRBD2. The germline V gene encodes CDR1 SNHLY and CDR2 FYNNEI. V shed 8 bases, J shed 2 bases, and the junction held 10 bases outside the gene matches. CDR3 length equals 16 residues. The CDR3 nucleotides are TGTGCCAGCCGTAGATTAGCGGGGGGCTCCACAGATACGCAGTATTTT. It yields the protein CASRRLAGGSTDTQYF.

The chain links TRBV5-4 to TRBJ2-7; possible D gene TRBD1, 5 bases. CDR3 length: 14 residues. Germline assignment: CDR1 SGHNT and CDR2 YYREEE (reference sequence). With 2 bases removed from V and 0 bases from J, the gap between germline ends came to 9 bases. DNA for the CDR3: TGTGCCAGCAGCTTCGACAGTAGCTCCTACGAGCAGTACTTC. It encodes CASSFDSSSYEQYF.

The V gene is TRBV19, the J gene TRBJ2-3, with 13 bases identical to TRBD2. V trimming: 3 bases; J trimming: 2 bases; junction bases outside the gene matches: 11. Per the germline V gene, CDR1 is LNHDA and CDR2 is SQIVND (reference sequence). This CDR3 comprises 19 residues. The CDR3 bases are TGTGCCAGTAGTATTAGTCGACTAGCGGGGGGAACCGACACAGATACGCAGTATTTT. Translating it yields CASSISRLAGGTDTDTQYF.

This clone was counted a single time. V gene TRBV7-3 combines with J gene TRBJ2-3, with TRBD2 matching over 11 bases. Germline lookup yields CDR1 SGHTA and CDR2 FQGTGA. Losses at the gene ends were 4 bases for V and 0 bases for J; bases not matched to a gene: 9. CDR3 length: 18 amino acids. The CDR3 loop reads CASSSDGLAGTSTDTQYF. The CDR3 DNA reads as TGTGCCAGCAGCTCCGACGGACTAGCGGGTACTAGCACAGATACGCAGTATTTT.

This clone has just one count. The chain recombines TRBV5-6 with TRBJ2-1; TRBD2 aligns across 11 bases. V lost 4 bases to trimming and J lost 3 bases; unmatched junction nucleotides: 6. The CDR3 loop spans 16 amino acids. Germline V lookup: CDR1 SGHDT, CDR2 YYEEEE. The CDR3 protein is CASSPDLAGGYNEQFF. CDR3 bases: TGTGCCAGCAGCCCCGATCTAGCGGGGGGCTACAATGAGCAGTTCTTC.

The chain joins TRBV18 to TRBJ1-6; TRBD1 might be the D (5 bases). The CDR3 extends over 14 amino acids. Germline lookup yields CDR1 KGHSH and CDR2 LQKENI. Trimming removed 2 bases at V and 11 bases at J, with 13 bases between. CDR3 sequence reads: CASSPTDSQPPLHF. The CDR3 coding sequence is TGTGCCAGCTCACCAACAGACAGCCAACCACCCCTCCACTTT.

This rearrangement joins TRBV7-2 to TRBJ1-2; D remains unclear. V dropped 1 base and J dropped 1 base, with 7 bases sitting between them. Germline lookup yields CDR1 SGHTA and CDR2 FQGNSA. This CDR3 is built from 14 residues. CDR3 sequence: CASSLGGSNYGYTF. The CDR3 coding sequence is TGTGCCAGCAGCTTAGGAGGCAGTAACTATGGCTACACCTTC.

This chain joins TRBV5-1 and TRBJ2-2; D is uncertain. CDR1 SGHRS and CDR2 YFSETQ come from the germline V gene. The CDR3 has 13 amino acids. Trimming cost V 0 bases and J 7 bases, with 7 bases left between them. The CDR3 DNA sequence: TGCGCCAGCAGCTTGGGGGCGAGCGGGGAGCTGTTTTTT. This gives the protein CASSLGASGELFF. The complete variable domain, with remaining parts taken from reference TRBV5-1 and TRBJ2-2, reads KAGVTQTPRYLIKTRGQQVTLSCSPISGHRSVSWYQQTPGQGLQFLFEYFSETQRNKGNFPGRFSGRQFSNSRSEMNVSTLELGDSALYLCASSLGASGELFFGEGSRLTVL.

The chain employs TRBV21-1 and TRBJ1-2. TRBV21-1 constitutes a pseudogene. The CDR3 is 14 amino acids. CDR3 residues: CASSKRGGGYGYTF. The DNA for the CDR3 is TGTGCCAGCAGCAAAAGGGGGGGAGGTTATGGCTACACCTTC.

The V call is TRBV7-8, the J call TRBJ1-5; 8 nucleotides align to TRBD1. Per germline, CDR1 SGHVS and CDR2 FQNEAQ. This CDR3 is 14 amino acids long. Trimming removed 2 bases from V and 10 bases from J; junction bases left unmatched: 7. The CDR3 sequence: CASSLQTGDSPQHF. The CDR3, as DNA: TGTGCCAGCAGCTTACAGACAGGGGATAGTCCCCAGCATTTT.

The V gene is TRBV2, the J gene TRBJ1-2, with 9 bases lining up with TRBD1. The CDR3 runs 13 residues. Germline V gene sequence: CDR1 SNHLY, CDR2 FYNNEI. Trimming removed 6 bases from V and 5 bases from J; junction bases left unmatched: 4. Written as DNA, the CDR3 is TGTGCCAGCAGAACAGGGGGCGCGTATGGCTACACCTTC. Residues: CASRTGGAYGYTF. The full variable domain, rest sourced from reference TRBV2 and TRBJ1-2, is EPEVTQTPSHQVTQMGQEVILRCVPISNHLYFYWYRQILGQKVEFLVSFYNNEISEKSEIFDDQFSVERPDGSNFTLKIRSTKLEDSAMYFCASRTGGAYGYTFGSGTRLTVV.

The chain couples TRBV6-6 to TRBJ1-3; tentative D call: TRBD1 (6 bases). Trimming shortened V by 3 bases and J by 4 bases, and 16 bases separated the two germline ends. Looked up from germline, CDR1 is MNHNY and CDR2 is SVGAGI (reference sequence). This CDR3 is built from 16 residues. The CDR3 sequence: CASSYQQGHTGNTIYF. The CDR3 DNA is TGTGCCAGCAGTTATCAGCAGGGGCATACCGGAAACACCATATATTTT.